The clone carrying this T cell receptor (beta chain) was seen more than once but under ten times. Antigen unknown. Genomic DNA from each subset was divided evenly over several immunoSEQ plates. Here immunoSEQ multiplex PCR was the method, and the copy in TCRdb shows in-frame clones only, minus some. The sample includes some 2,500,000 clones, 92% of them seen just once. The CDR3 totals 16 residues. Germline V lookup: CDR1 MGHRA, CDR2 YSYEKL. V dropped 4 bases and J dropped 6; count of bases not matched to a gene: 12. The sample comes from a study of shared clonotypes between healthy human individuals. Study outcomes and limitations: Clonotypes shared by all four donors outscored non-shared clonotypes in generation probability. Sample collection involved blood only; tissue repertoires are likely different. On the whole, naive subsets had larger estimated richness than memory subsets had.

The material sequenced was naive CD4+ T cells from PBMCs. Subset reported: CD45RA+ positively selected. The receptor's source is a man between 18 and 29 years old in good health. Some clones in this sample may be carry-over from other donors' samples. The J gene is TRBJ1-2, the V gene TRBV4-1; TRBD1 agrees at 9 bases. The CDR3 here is CASSPVWRQGVNGYTF. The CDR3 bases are TGCGCCAGCAGCCCAGTTTGGAGACAGGGGGTTAATGGCTACACCTTC.